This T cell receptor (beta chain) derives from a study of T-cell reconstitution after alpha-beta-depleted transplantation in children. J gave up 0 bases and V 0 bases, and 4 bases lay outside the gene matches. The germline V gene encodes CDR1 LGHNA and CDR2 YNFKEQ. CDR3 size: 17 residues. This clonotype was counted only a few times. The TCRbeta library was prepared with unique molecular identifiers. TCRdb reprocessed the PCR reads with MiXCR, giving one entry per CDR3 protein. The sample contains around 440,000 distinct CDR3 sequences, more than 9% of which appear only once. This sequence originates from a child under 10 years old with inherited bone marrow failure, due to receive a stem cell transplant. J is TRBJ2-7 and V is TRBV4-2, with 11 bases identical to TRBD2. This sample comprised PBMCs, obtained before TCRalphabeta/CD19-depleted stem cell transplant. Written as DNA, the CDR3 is TGTGCCAGCAGCCAAGAATTAACTAGCGGGAGCTCCTACGAGCAGTACTTC. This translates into CASSQELTSGSSYEQYF.